The sequence of this T cell receptor beta chain was determined in a study of blood T cell repertoires in COVID-19. For the study at large: Samples came from the United States, Italy and Spain, spanning acute and convalescent COVID-19. The analysed material was cDNA or gDNA that came from T cells, B-cell-depleted T cells, or PBMCs.

Seattle's enrolled individuals joined amid active infection and were then monitored longitudinally. The CDR3 loop spans 16 amino acids. The V gene lost 2 bases and the J gene lost 0 bases, with 11 bases spanning the gap. Germline V gives CDR1 SEHNR, CDR2 FQNEAQ (reference sequence). In the original workflow: Counts of nucleated cells, estimated from reference gene primer amplification, were obtained. Assay used: immunoSEQ multiplex PCR; TCRdb lists only in-frame clones, some missing. The V and J calls and clone size are taken from that table; D and trimming were inferred from the DNA. This sample has around 150,000 clones; around 82% occur once, and the top ten carry 7%. This clone was picked up one time.

The rearrangement uses TRBV7-9 and TRBJ1-3, with D tentatively TRBD1 (5 bases). The sequencing input was peripheral blood. The sequence was obtained from a woman in her thirties or forties with COVID-19, enrolled during active disease. CDR3 sequence (DNA): TGTGCCAGCAGCTTAAGAGCAGGGATCTCTGGAAACACCATATATTTT. Translation gives CASSLRAGISGNTIYF.